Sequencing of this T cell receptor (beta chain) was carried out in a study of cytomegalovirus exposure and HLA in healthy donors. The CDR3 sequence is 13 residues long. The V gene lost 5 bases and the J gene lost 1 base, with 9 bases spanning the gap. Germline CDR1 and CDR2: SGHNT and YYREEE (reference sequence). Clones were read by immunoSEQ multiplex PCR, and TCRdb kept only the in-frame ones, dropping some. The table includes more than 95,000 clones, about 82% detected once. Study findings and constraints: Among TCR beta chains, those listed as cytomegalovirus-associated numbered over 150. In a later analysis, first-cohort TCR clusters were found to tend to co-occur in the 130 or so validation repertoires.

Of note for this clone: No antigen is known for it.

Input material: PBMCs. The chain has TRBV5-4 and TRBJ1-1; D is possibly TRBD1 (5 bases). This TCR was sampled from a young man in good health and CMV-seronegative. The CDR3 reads CASSSTGNTEAFF. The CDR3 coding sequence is TGTGCCAGCAGTTCTACAGGGAACACTGAAGCTTTCTTT. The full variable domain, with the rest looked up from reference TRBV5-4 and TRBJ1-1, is ETGVTQSPTHLIKTRGQQVTLRCSSQSGHNTVSWYQQALGQGPQFIFQYYREEENGRGNFPPRFSGLQFPNYSSELNVNALELDDSALYLCASSSTGNTEAFFGQGTRLTVV.